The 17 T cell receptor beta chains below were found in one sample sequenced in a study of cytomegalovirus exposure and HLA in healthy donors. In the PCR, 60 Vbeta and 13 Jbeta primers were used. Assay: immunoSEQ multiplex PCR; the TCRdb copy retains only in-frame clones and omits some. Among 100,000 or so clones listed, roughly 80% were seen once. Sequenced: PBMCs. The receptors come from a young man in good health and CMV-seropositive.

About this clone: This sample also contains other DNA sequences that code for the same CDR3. Written as DNA, the CDR3 is TGTGCCTCCTCACAGGGGGCCTCCTACGAGCAGTACTTC. Translation: CASSQGASYEQYF. V is TRBV19 and J is TRBJ2-7; 9 positions agree with TRBD1. The CDR3 contains 13 residues. After removal of 11 bases from V and 0 bases from J, the junction contained 5 bases not matched to a gene. Germline-derived CDR1 and CDR2 are LNHDA and SQIVND (reference sequence).

The CDR3 nucleotides read TGTGCCATCAGCGGACAGTTTGGCACAGATACGCAGTATTTT. Translating it yields CAISGQFGTDTQYF. The chain uses TRBV10-3 and TRBJ2-3, with a possible D match to TRBD1 (6 bases). Looked up from germline, CDR1 is ENHRY and CDR2 is SYGVKD. The CDR3 has 14 amino acids. The V gene lost 6 bases and the J gene lost 1 base, with 11 bases spanning the gap.

The CDR3 loop reads CASGLAGRYGYTF. The CDR3 coding sequence is TGTGCTAGTGGTTTGGCAGGTCGTTATGGCTACACCTTC. This rearrangement joins TRBV12-5 to TRBJ1-2; unclear D gene. The CDR3 loop spans 13 amino acids. Deletions cut 1 base from V and 5 bases from J, with 8 bases between. The germline V gene encodes CDR1 LGHNT and CDR2 FRNRAP.

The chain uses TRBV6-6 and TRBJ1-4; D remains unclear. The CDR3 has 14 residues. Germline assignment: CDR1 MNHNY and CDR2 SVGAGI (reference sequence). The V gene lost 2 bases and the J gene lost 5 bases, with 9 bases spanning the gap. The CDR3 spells CASSYGELNEKLFF. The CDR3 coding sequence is TGTGCCAGCAGTTACGGAGAATTAAATGAAAAACTGTTTTTT.

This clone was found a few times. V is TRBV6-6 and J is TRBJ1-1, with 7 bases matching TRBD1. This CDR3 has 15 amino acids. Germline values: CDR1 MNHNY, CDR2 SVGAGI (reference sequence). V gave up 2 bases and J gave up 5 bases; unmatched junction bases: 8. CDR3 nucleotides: TGTGCCAGCAGTTACACCCCGACAGGGACGACTGAAGCTTTCTTT. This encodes CASSYTPTGTTEAFF.

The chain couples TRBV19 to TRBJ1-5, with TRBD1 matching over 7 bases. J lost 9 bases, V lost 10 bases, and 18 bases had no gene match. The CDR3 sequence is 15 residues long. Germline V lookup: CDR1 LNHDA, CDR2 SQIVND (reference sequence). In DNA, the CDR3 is TGTGCCACCAAAAAAGGGGGCGGAAGGTTGTGGCCCCAGCATTTT. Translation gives CATKKGGGRLWPQHF.

CDR3 loop: CASSPAGGRQETQYF. CDR3 nucleotide sequence: TGTGCCAGCAGCCCGGCGGGGGGGCGGCAAGAGACCCAGTACTTC. The gene calls are TRBV7-2 and TRBJ2-5; TRBD2 agrees at 9 bases. V was clipped by 5 bases and J by 2 bases; unmatched bases: 6. Germline-derived CDR1 and CDR2 are SGHTA and FQGNSA. CDR3 size: 15 residues.

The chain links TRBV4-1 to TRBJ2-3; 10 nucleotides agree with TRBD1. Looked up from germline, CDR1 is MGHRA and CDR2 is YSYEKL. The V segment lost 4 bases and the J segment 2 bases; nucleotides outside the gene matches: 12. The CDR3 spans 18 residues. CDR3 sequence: CASSPRAGTGDITDTQYF. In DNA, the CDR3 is TGCGCCAGCAGCCCCCGGGCCGGGACAGGGGATATCACAGATACGCAGTATTTT.

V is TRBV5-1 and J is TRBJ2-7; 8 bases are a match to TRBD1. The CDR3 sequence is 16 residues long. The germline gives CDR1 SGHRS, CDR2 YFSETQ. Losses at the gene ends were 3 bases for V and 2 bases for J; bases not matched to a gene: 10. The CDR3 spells CASSWGLTGATYEQYF. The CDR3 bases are TGCGCCAGCAGCTGGGGCCTGACAGGGGCCACCTACGAGCAGTACTTC.

The CDR3 protein is CASSFGQGGRLYGYTF. CDR3 coding DNA: TGTGCCAGCAGTTTCGGACAGGGGGGGCGACTCTATGGCTACACCTTC. The rearrangement links TRBV28 to TRBJ1-2; 10 bases are a match to TRBD1. The V segment lost 3 bases and the J segment 4 bases; nucleotides outside the gene matches: 8. The CDR3 loop spans 16 amino acids. CDR1 is MDHEN and CDR2 is SYDVKM in the germline V gene.

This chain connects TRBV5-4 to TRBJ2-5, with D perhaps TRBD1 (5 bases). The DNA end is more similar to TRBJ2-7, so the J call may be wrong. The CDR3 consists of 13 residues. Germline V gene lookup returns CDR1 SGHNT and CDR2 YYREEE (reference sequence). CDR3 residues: CASSLVPGNEQYF. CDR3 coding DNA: TGTGCCAGCAGCTTGGTCCCAGGGAACGAGCAGTACTTC.

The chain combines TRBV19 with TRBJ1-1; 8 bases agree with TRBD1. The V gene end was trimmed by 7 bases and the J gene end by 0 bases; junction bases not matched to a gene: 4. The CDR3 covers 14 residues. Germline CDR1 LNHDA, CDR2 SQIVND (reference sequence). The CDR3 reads CASKTGQVNTEAFF. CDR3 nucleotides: TGTGCCAGTAAAACGGGACAGGTGAACACTGAAGCTTTCTTT.

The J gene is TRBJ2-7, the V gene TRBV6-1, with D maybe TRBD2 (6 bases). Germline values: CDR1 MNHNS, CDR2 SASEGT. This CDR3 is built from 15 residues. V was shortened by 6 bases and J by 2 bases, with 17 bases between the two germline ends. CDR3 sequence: CASRPQGGGAYEQYF. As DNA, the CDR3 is TGTGCCAGCAGGCCCCAGGGCGGCGGGGCCTACGAGCAGTACTTC.

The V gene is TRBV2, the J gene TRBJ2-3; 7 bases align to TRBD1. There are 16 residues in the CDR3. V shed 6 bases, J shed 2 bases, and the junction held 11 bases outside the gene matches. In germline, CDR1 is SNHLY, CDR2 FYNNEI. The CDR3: CASSLRAGGDTDTQYF. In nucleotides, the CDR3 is TGTGCCAGCAGCCTGAGGGCAGGGGGAGACACAGATACGCAGTATTTT.

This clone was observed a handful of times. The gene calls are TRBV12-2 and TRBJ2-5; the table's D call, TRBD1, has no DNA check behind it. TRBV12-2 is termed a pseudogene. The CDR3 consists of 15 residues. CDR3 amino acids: CASRLGDRPLGEQYF. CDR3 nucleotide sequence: TGTGCAAGTCGCCTTGGGGACAGACCCCTAGGGGAGCAGTACTTC.

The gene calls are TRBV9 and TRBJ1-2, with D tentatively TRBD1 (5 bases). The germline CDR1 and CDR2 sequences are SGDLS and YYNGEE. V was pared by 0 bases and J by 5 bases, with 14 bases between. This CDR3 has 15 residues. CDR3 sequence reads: CASSVGSGDLYGYTF. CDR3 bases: TGTGCCAGCAGCGTAGGGTCGGGGGACCTTTATGGCTACACCTTC.

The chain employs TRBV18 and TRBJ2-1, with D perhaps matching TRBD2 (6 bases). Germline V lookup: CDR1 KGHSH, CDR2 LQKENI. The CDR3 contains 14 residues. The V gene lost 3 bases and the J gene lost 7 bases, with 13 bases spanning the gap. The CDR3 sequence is CASSPSSGRNEQFF. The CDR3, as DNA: TGTGCCAGCTCACCGAGTAGCGGACGAAATGAGCAGTTCTTC.